This TCR beta chain appears in the sequencing data of a study of blood T cells in healthy people across ages. With a J-beta primer mix and a sample-barcoded 5' primer, a second PCR ran roughly 6 to 11 cycles. TCRdb re-called the 5' RACE reads with MiXCR, one entry per CDR3 protein. The sample lists 1,500,000 or so distinct CDR3 sequences; approximately 42% were seen once. Donors were systemically healthy Caucasian individuals from Russia aged roughly 6 to 100 years. This clonotype was observed a few times. Sequenced: blood. The TCR was taken from a woman aged 18-29 years in good health.

CDR3 residues: CSARGRRTYNEQFF. CDR3 bases: TGCAGTGCTAGAGGGCGGCGAACCTACAATGAGCAGTTCTTC. The chain combines TRBV20-1 with TRBJ2-1; the D is unclear. Germline V gene lookup returns CDR1 DFQATT and CDR2 SNEGSKA (reference sequence). V was pared by 1 base and J by 2 bases, with 9 bases between. This CDR3 comprises 14 residues.